This T cell receptor beta chain was sequenced for a study of blood T cell repertoires in COVID-19. Looking at the study overall: Acute and convalescent COVID-19 specimens originated in the United States, Italy and Spain. Sources were T cells, B-cell-depleted T cells, or PBMCs; the material itself was cDNA or gDNA.

Per the germline V gene, CDR1 is SGHTA and CDR2 is FQGNSA. After removal of 5 bases from V and 5 bases from J, the junction contained 6 bases not matched to a gene. This CDR3 has 15 amino acids. Under the authors' procedure: The assay estimated nucleated cells by amplifying reference gene primers. The assay was immunoSEQ multiplex PCR, and TCRdb's table has in-frame clones only and misses some. For V, J and clone size, that table is used; D and trimming come from the DNA. This sample has over 150,000 clones, with about 90% found just once. What was sequenced was peripheral blood. This chain joins TRBV7-2 and TRBJ2-5, with 12 bases identical to TRBD1. This clonotype was sampled from a man aged 50 to 59 with acute or convalescent COVID-19. CDR3 DNA sequence: TGTGCCAGCAGCGGAGCCGGGACAGGGGGCGAGACCCAGTACTTC. It specifies CASSGAGTGGETQYF.